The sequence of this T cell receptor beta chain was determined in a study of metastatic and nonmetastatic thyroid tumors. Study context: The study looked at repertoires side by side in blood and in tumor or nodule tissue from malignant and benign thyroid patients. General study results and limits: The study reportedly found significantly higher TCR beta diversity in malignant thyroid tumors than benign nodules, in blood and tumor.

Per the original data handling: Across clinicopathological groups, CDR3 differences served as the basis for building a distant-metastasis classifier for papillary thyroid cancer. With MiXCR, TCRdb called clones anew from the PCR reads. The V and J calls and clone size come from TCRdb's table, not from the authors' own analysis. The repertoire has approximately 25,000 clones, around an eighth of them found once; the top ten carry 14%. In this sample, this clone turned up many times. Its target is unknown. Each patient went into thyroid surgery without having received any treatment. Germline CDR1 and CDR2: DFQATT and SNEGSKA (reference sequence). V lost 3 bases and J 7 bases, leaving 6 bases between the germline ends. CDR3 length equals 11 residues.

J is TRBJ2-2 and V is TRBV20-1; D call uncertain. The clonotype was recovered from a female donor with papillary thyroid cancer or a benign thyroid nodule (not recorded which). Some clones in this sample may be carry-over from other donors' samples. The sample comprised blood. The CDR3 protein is CSARGFGELFF. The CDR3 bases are TGCAGTGCTAGGGGATTCGGGGAGCTGTTTTTT.